A single T cell receptor (beta chain) is shown here with its context. Antigen unknown. TCRdb reanalysed the 5' RACE reads using MiXCR and keeps one entry per CDR3 protein. The table records under 300,000 distinct CDR3 sequences, about 7% of them present only once. V lost 4 bases, J lost 2 bases, and 11 bases stayed unmatched. This CDR3 is 16 amino acids long. This sample was included in a study of T cells after yellow fever vaccination. Notes on the study in general: Weaker, the secondary response had a peak occurring faster, on day 5 versus 15. After the booster, around 95% of CD4 and about 90% of CD8 primary-response clones were re-detected. A limited proportion of clonotypes was detected within both the CD4 and CD8 compartments.

Sequencing used CD4+ T cells sorted from PBMCs, obtained 15 days after the yellow fever booster vaccination. The clonotype was recovered from a man younger than 40 who received the YFV17D yellow fever vaccine. J is TRBJ2-7 and V is TRBV23-1, with TRBD1 identical over 7 bases. TRBV23-1 counts as an open reading frame of uncertain function. This chain's CDR3 is CASSRTGTDLTYEQYF. CDR3 DNA sequence: TGCGCCAGCAGTCGTACCGGGACAGACTTAACCTACGAGCAGTACTTC.